Shown below are 32 T cell receptor beta chains from a single sample sequenced in a study of blood T cell repertoires in COVID-19. Here immunoSEQ multiplex PCR was the method, and the copy in TCRdb shows in-frame clones only, minus some. This table has under 200,000 clones, roughly 80% appearing once. Sequencing was done on a sample of peripheral blood. Every receptor here comes from an older woman with COVID-19, enrolled during active disease.

The genes are TRBV7-2 and TRBJ1-4, with TRBD1 identical over 9 bases. After removal of 5 bases from V and 8 bases from J, the junction contained 9 bases not matched to a gene. Germline loops: CDR1 SGHTA, CDR2 FQGNSA. There are 15 residues in the CDR3. The CDR3 loop reads CASSARQGDWEKLFF. The CDR3 DNA follows: TGTGCCAGCAGCGCCCGACAGGGGGATTGGGAAAAACTGTTTTTT.

DNA of the CDR3: TGTGCCAGTAGTTACGCCCCAAAGGAGAAACTGTTTTTT. Translation gives CASSYAPKEKLFF. V is TRBV19 and J is TRBJ1-4; D unresolved. CDR3 size: 13 residues. V was clipped by 5 bases and J by 11 bases, with 15 bases between them. Germline-derived CDR1 and CDR2 are LNHDA and SQIVND (reference sequence).

The genes are TRBV9 and TRBJ2-1; 12 nucleotides line up with TRBD2. The J segment lost 7 bases and the V segment lost 2 bases, leaving 16 bases of the junction unmatched. The CDR3 is 19 residues long. Per the germline V gene, CDR1 is SGDLS and CDR2 is YYNGEE. The CDR3 spells CASSVWGATTSGSSNEQFF. In DNA form, the CDR3 reads TGTGCCAGCAGCGTTTGGGGGGCCACGACTAGCGGGAGTTCGAATGAGCAGTTCTTC.

This clone is a singleton in its sample. The rearrangement uses TRBV6-5 and TRBJ2-2; TRBD1 aligns across 8 bases. The CDR3 length is 14 residues. Germline values: CDR1 MNHEY, CDR2 SVGAGI. J gave up 1 base and V 6 bases, and 1 base lay outside the gene matches. The CDR3 nucleotides read TGTGCCAGCAGGGGACAGGTGAACACCGGGGAGCTGTTTTTT. Residues: CASRGQVNTGELFF.

This chain links TRBV7-9 with TRBJ2-7; maybe TRBD2 (5 bases). The V end lost 5 bases, the J end lost 1 base, and 12 bases lay between the germline ends. The CDR3 sequence is 14 residues long. Germline assignment: CDR1 SEHNR and CDR2 FQNEAQ (reference sequence). CDR3 nucleotides: TGTGCCAGCAGCAGCGGTACGGGGTCCTACGAGCAGTACTTC. Translating it yields CASSSGTGSYEQYF.

The chain carries TRBV2 and TRBJ1-1, with D perhaps TRBD1 (5 bases). Germline loops: CDR1 SNHLY, CDR2 FYNNEI. The CDR3 consists of 12 residues. The V end was cut by 8 bases, the J end by 8 bases, with 15 bases between. The CDR3 is CASGGTRTEAFF. The CDR3 region has the DNA TGTGCCAGCGGGGGGACGAGGACAGAAGCTTTCTTT.

The rearrangement joins TRBV5-1 to TRBJ1-6; a weak D match, TRBD1 (6 bases). With 0 bases removed from V and 5 bases from J, the gap between germline ends came to 9 bases. The CDR3 runs to 15 residues. Germline V gene lookup returns CDR1 SGHRS and CDR2 YFSETQ. The CDR3: CASSLGGGNNSPLHF. The CDR3 coding sequence is TGCGCCAGCAGCTTGGGGGGGGGCAATAATTCACCCCTCCACTTT.

This clone appeared once. The rearrangement uses TRBV28 and TRBJ2-4, with a possible D match to TRBD2 (5 bases). Germline loops: CDR1 MDHEN, CDR2 SYDVKM. Trimming cost V 3 bases and J 8 bases, with 17 bases left between them. The CDR3 contains 15 residues. The CDR3 region is CASSLNLYRDDIQYF. DNA for the CDR3: TGTGCCAGCAGTTTGAACCTGTACCGGGATGACATTCAGTACTTC.

The chain couples TRBV19 to TRBJ1-5, with TRBD1 matching over 7 bases. The CDR3 runs to 12 residues. Germline lookup yields CDR1 LNHDA and CDR2 SQIVND (reference sequence). J was trimmed by 4 bases and V by 10 bases; bases with no gene match: 4. CDR3 sequence reads: CATAQGNQPQHF. The CDR3 nucleotides read TGTGCCACTGCACAGGGGAATCAGCCCCAGCATTTT.

The chain uses TRBV6-5 and TRBJ1-6, with D maybe TRBD1 (6 bases). This CDR3 contains 15 residues. Germline values: CDR1 MNHEY, CDR2 SVGAGI. The V end was cut by 8 bases, the J end by 4 bases, with 15 bases between. The CDR3 region has the DNA TGTGCCAGCCAGTCGGACAGAACTTATAATTCACCCCTCCACTTT. Protein sequence: CASQSDRTYNSPLHF.

This chain links TRBV19 with TRBJ2-3, with D tentatively TRBD1 (6 bases). This CDR3 comprises 15 residues. Trimming left V 3 bases short and J 4 bases short, with 14 bases between. Germline lookup yields CDR1 LNHDA and CDR2 SQIVND (reference sequence). The CDR3, as DNA: TGTGCCAGTAGTATTCCCCAGGGGCATGCAGATACGCAGTATTTT. Protein sequence: CASSIPQGHADTQYF.

The gene calls are TRBV29-1 and TRBJ1-1, with D unclear. V shed 4 bases and J shed 1 base, with 7 bases lying between them. Germline-derived CDR1 and CDR2 are SQVTM and ANQGSEA. The CDR3 length is 12 residues. In nucleotides, the CDR3 is TGCAGCGTTGGGTCAGGGAACACTGAAGCTTTCTTT. Encoded protein: CSVGSGNTEAFF.

The chain joins TRBV5-5 to TRBJ1-2, with D uncertain. V lost 0 bases and J lost 5, with 14 bases in between. The CDR3 is made up of 15 amino acids. Germline CDR1 is SGHKS and CDR2 is YYEKEE (reference sequence). CDR3 loop: CASSLGGPNLYGYTF. The CDR3 DNA reads as TGTGCCAGCAGCTTGGGCGGCCCGAACCTATATGGCTACACCTTC.

This clone was seen once. The chain has TRBV7-2 and TRBJ2-7, with 9 bases lining up with TRBD2. The length of the CDR3 is 15 residues. Germline CDR1 reads SGHTA; CDR2 reads FQGNSA. The V segment lost 4 bases and the J segment 5 bases; nucleotides outside the gene matches: 9. CDR3 sequence: CASSSDLAGDHEQYF. Written as DNA, the CDR3 is TGTGCCAGCAGCTCTGATTTAGCGGGAGACCACGAGCAGTACTTC.

The genes are TRBV19 and TRBJ1-3; D is possibly TRBD1 (5 bases). CDR3 length: 15 residues. Germline CDR1 and CDR2: LNHDA and SQIVND (reference sequence). Trimming took off 7 bases at V and 0 bases at J, with 13 bases between the two ends. The CDR3 DNA follows: TGTGCCAGTAACCCGGCAGGGCACTCTGGAAACACCATATATTTT. Translation: CASNPAGHSGNTIYF.

The V call is TRBV5-5, the J call TRBJ1-1; the match to TRBD1 covers 11 bases. The CDR3 spans 16 residues. Germline V gene sequence: CDR1 SGHKS, CDR2 YYEKEE (reference sequence). V dropped 4 bases and J dropped 6; count of bases not matched to a gene: 11. The CDR3: CASSHRDRGVWAEAFF. As DNA, the CDR3 is TGTGCCAGCAGCCACCGGGACAGGGGGGTTTGGGCTGAAGCTTTCTTT.

This chain links TRBV3-1 (or the pseudogene TRBV3-2) with TRBJ1-2, with 7 bases lining up with TRBD1. Looked up from germline, CDR1 is LGHDT and CDR2 is YNNKEL (reference sequence). CDR3 length: 13 residues. The V gene end was trimmed by 3 bases and the J gene end by 5 bases; junction bases not matched to a gene: 3. This chain's CDR3 is CASSQGTVYGYTF. CDR3 coding DNA: TGTGCCAGCAGCCAGGGGACAGTGTATGGCTACACCTTC.

This clone was recorded many times. This chain connects TRBV30 to TRBJ1-6; D might be TRBD1 (6 bases). The CDR3 extends over 15 amino acids. CDR1 and CDR2 (germline): GTSNPN, SVGIG (reference sequence). Trimming took 3 bases from V and 7 from J, leaving 16 bases between them. CDR3 protein: CAWSTRQGGNSPLHF. The CDR3 DNA follows: TGTGCCTGGAGCACCAGACAAGGGGGAAATTCACCCCTCCACTTT.

V is TRBV28 and J is TRBJ2-5; 16 nucleotides align to TRBD2. The CDR3 has 17 amino acids. V dropped 2 bases and J dropped 4; count of bases not matched to a gene: 4. Per germline, CDR1 MDHEN and CDR2 SYDVKM. In nucleotides, the CDR3 is TGTGCCAGCAGTTTAATGGGACTAGCGGGGGGGCTAGAGACCCAGTACTTC. It translates to CASSLMGLAGGLETQYF.

The V and J genes are TRBV2 and TRBJ1-4, with D perhaps TRBD1 (5 bases). Germline V gene lookup returns CDR1 SNHLY and CDR2 FYNNEI. The V and J ends lost 4 bases and 5 bases respectively, with 11 bases between them. The CDR3 length is 14 residues. This CDR3 reads CASSVGGGNEKLFF. As DNA, the CDR3 is TGTGCCAGCAGTGTGGGGGGGGGAAATGAAAAACTGTTTTTT.

The gene calls are TRBV28 and TRBJ2-5; 9 bases fit TRBD1. Trimming at V came to 6 bases and at J to 4 bases, leaving 12 bases not matched to a gene. Germline V lookup: CDR1 MDHEN, CDR2 SYDVKM. The CDR3 length is 16 residues. The CDR3 loop is CASSETGGAKRETQYF. The CDR3 DNA reads as TGTGCCAGCAGCGAAACAGGGGGCGCGAAAAGAGAGACCCAGTACTTC.

The chain joins TRBV2 to TRBJ2-4; unclear D gene. The CDR3 covers 12 residues. Germline V gene sequence: CDR1 SNHLY, CDR2 FYNNEI. The V end was cut by 7 bases, the J end by 0 bases, with 4 bases between. The CDR3 DNA is TGTGCCAGCACTATAGCCAAAAACATTCAGTACTTC. Protein: CASTIAKNIQYF.

This clone came up once. V gene TRBV12-5 combines with J gene TRBJ2-5; possibly TRBD1 for D (5 bases). The CDR3 spans 15 residues. The V end was cut by 0 bases, the J end by 3 bases, with 11 bases between. Germline values: CDR1 LGHNT, CDR2 FRNRAP. CDR3 in amino acids: CASGLVSRGKETQYF. CDR3 nucleotide sequence: TGTGCTAGTGGTTTGGTAAGTAGGGGAAAAGAGACCCAGTACTTC. Supplemented by reference TRBV12-5 and TRBJ2-5, the full variable domain reads DARVTQTPRHKVTEMGQEVTMRCQPILGHNTVFWYRQTMMQGLELLAYFRNRAPLDDSGMPKDRFSAEMPDATLATLKIQPSEPRDSAVYFCASGLVSRGKETQYFGPGTRLLVL.

The chain employs TRBV14 and TRBJ1-5; TRBD1 might be the D (6 bases). The V gene's germline CDR1 is SGHDN and CDR2 FVKESK. This CDR3 is 12 amino acids long. The germline V and J ends were trimmed by 4 bases and 7 bases, with 8 bases remaining between them. The DNA of the CDR3 is TGTGCCAGCAGCCCTCAGGGGCAGCCCCAGCATTTT. This translates into CASSPQGQPQHF.

The V call is TRBV28, the J call TRBJ2-7; D might be TRBD1 (5 bases). The CDR3 covers 15 residues. V shed 5 bases and J shed 2 bases, with 16 bases lying between them. Per the germline V gene, CDR1 is MDHEN and CDR2 is SYDVKM. The CDR3 sequence is CASSPSPGLTYEQYF. In DNA, the CDR3 is TGTGCCAGCAGTCCATCCCCAGGGTTAACCTACGAGCAGTACTTC.

This chain uses TRBV18 with TRBJ2-5; 7 bases align to TRBD1. Germline CDR1 KGHSH, CDR2 LQKENI. V trimming: 4 bases; J trimming: 5 bases; junction bases outside the gene matches: 7. This CDR3 region has 14 residues. Here the CDR3 DNA reads TGTGCCAGCTCACGAGGACAGGCAGCGGAGACCCAGTACTTC. This sequence encodes CASSRGQAAETQYF.

This sequence joins TRBV27 and TRBJ1-1, with 8 bases fitting TRBD1. Germline CDR1 and CDR2: MNHEY and SMNVEV (reference sequence). The CDR3 has 15 residues. V lost 6 bases, J lost 3 bases, and 9 bases stayed unmatched. The CDR3: CASRTDRVRYTEAFF. The CDR3 region has the DNA TGTGCCAGCAGGACGGACAGGGTGCGATACACTGAAGCTTTCTTT.

The rearrangement links TRBV2 to TRBJ1-1; D perhaps matches TRBD1 (6 bases). Trimming cost V 8 bases and J 0 bases, with 19 bases left between them. The CDR3 sequence is 16 residues long. The germline CDR1 and CDR2 sequences are SNHLY and FYNNEI. The CDR3 region is CASELTRTALNTEAFF. The CDR3 coding sequence is TGTGCCAGCGAACTCACTCGGACAGCCCTGAACACTGAAGCTTTCTTT.

A single count supports this clone. This chain connects TRBV7-8 to TRBJ1-2, with D possibly being TRBD1 (6 bases). There are 16 residues in the CDR3. Germline V CDR1 and CDR2: SGHVS, FQNEAQ. V shed 3 bases and J shed 7 bases, with 21 bases lying between them. In nucleotides, the CDR3 is TGTGCCAGCAGCTTTTATCAGGGGTCCTCCCCTCGTGGCTACACCTTC. It specifies CASSFYQGSSPRGYTF. Full variable domain (remainder filled in from reference TRBV7-8 and TRBJ1-2): GAGVSQSPRYKVAKRGQDVALRCDPISGHVSLFWYQQALGQGPEFLTYFQNEAQLDKSGLPSDRFFAERPEGSVSTLKIQRTQQEDSAVYLCASSFYQGSSPRGYTFGSGTRLTVV.

The rearrangement links TRBV11-3 to TRBJ2-3; D may be TRBD2 (5 bases). This CDR3 contains 14 residues. V was shortened by 6 bases and J by 0 bases, with 10 bases between the two germline ends. Germline V lookup: CDR1 SGHNT, CDR2 YENEEA. CDR3 sequence reads: CASSFSASTDTQYF. In DNA form, the CDR3 reads TGTGCCAGCAGTTTTAGCGCCAGCACAGATACGCAGTATTTT.

The chain couples TRBV30 to TRBJ1-3; 10 positions agree with TRBD1. In germline, CDR1 is GTSNPN, CDR2 SVGIG (reference sequence). V lost 0 bases and J lost 2; bases outside the gene matches: 7. The CDR3 spans 17 residues. CDR3: CAWSVRLGTGAGNTIYF. CDR3 coding DNA: TGTGCCTGGAGTGTACGATTAGGGACAGGGGCTGGAAACACCATATATTTT.

The table lists this clone with a few counts. The chain employs TRBV5-8 and TRBJ2-2; TRBD2 matches at 9 bases. Germline V CDR1 and CDR2: SGHTS, YDEGEE. The CDR3 is 16 residues long. Trimming cost V 1 base and J 6 bases; bases outside gene matches: 7. DNA of the CDR3: TGTGCCAGCAGCTTGACGGTGGGACTAGCTCCCGGGGAGCTGTTTTTT. Its protein product is CASSLTVGLAPGELFF.